This T cell receptor (beta chain) was captured in a study of T cell responses to AZD1222 COVID-19 vaccine. Notes on the study in general: The reported proportion of spike-specific TCRs targeting unmutated variant regions was nearly half. Baseline antibody screening turned up just six or seven seropositive AZD1222 recipients.

The junction had 4 bases not matched to a gene; V was cut back by 2 bases and J by 5 bases. This CDR3 region has 14 residues. Looked up from germline, CDR1 is SGHAT and CDR2 is FQNNGV. Notes on this clone: Its antigen is undetermined.

Sequencing used immunoSEQ multiplex PCR; TCRdb keeps in-frame clones, though not all of them. The sample has 68,000 or so clones; around four fifths are singletons. The material sequenced was peripheral blood, taken on day 0 of AZD1222 vaccination. This rearrangement joins TRBV11-2 to TRBJ1-1; TRBD1 matches at 8 bases. This sequence was found in an adult in good health. The CDR3 loop reads CASSLTQGATEAFF. The CDR3 region has the DNA TGTGCCAGCAGCTTAACTCAGGGGGCAACTGAAGCTTTCTTT. Supplemented by reference TRBV11-2 and TRBJ1-1, the full variable domain reads EAGVAQSPRYKIIEKRQSVAFWCNPISGHATLYWYQQILGQGPKLLIQFQNNGVVDDSQLPKDRFSAERLKGVDSTLKIQPAKLEDSAVYLCASSLTQGATEAFFGQGTRLTVV.